The next 30 T cell receptor beta chains were all read from a single sample in a study of control samples from healthy donors and cancer patients. Some clones are missing from TCRdb's copy, which holds only in-frame ones; the method was immunoSEQ multiplex PCR. This sample has about 140,000 clones, with about 90% found just once. Sequences were obtained from blood. These receptors all come from a man younger than 35 in good health.

This chain connects TRBV28 to TRBJ1-4; 10 bases agree with TRBD1. From germline, CDR1 is MDHEN and CDR2 SYDVKM. The V and J ends lost 4 bases and 7 bases, in that order; junction bases with no gene match: 9. The CDR3 has 16 amino acids. As DNA, the CDR3 is TGTGCCAGCAGTTCGACCGGGACAGGGGCCTCTGAAAAACTGTTTTTT. Translating it yields CASSSTGTGASEKLFF.

J is TRBJ1-2 and V is TRBV4-1; maybe TRBD1 (6 bases). The CDR3 length is 16 residues. CDR1 is MGHRA, CDR2 YSYEKL, per germline. Trimming removed 1 base at V and 4 bases at J, with 16 bases between. The CDR3 DNA reads TGCGCCAGCAGCCAAGGTGGGGGGCCAGGCATCTATGGCTACACCTTC. Its protein is CASSQGGGPGIYGYTF.

The chain couples TRBV21-1 to TRBJ2-7; the tabulated D call, TRBD1, remains unverified against the DNA. TRBV21-1 is noted as a pseudogene. This CDR3 is 13 amino acids long. The chain's CDR3 is CASSTHRASEQYF. DNA for the CDR3: TGTGCCAGCAGCACCCACAGGGCCTCCGAGCAGTACTTC.

The chain combines TRBV5-1 with TRBJ1-4; D uncertain. CDR1 is SGHRS and CDR2 is YFSETQ in the germline V gene. Between the trimmed V and J ends, which lost 1 base and 4 bases, there was a span of 8 bases. This CDR3 comprises 14 residues. CDR3 coding DNA: TGCGCCAGCAGCTTGAGAATTGATAATGAAAAACTGTTTTTT. This codes for CASSLRIDNEKLFF.

The genes are TRBV19 and TRBJ1-1, with D possibly being TRBD1 (5 bases). V dropped 3 bases and J dropped 7 bases, with 12 bases sitting between them. In germline, CDR1 is LNHDA, CDR2 SQIVND (reference sequence). The CDR3 loop spans 13 amino acids. The CDR3 reads CASSIPQEGEAFF. As DNA, the CDR3 is TGTGCCAGTAGTATCCCACAGGAAGGTGAAGCTTTCTTT.

In its sample, this clone was seen once. This chain uses TRBV18 with TRBJ2-1; 12 positions match TRBD2. Per germline, CDR1 KGHSH and CDR2 LQKENI. The CDR3 runs to 24 residues. After removal of 6 bases from V and 0 bases from J, the junction contained 27 bases not matched to a gene. CDR3 residues: CASSSPATGIMGTSGSYSYNEQFF. The DNA for the CDR3 is TGTGCCAGCTCTTCCCCGGCCACAGGTATAATGGGGACTAGCGGGTCATACTCCTACAATGAGCAGTTCTTC.

This clone has just one count. The chain links TRBV5-4 to TRBJ2-3, with 15 bases lining up with TRBD2. There are 19 residues in the CDR3. V lost 3 bases and J lost 5; bases outside the gene matches: 13. CDR1 is SGHNT, CDR2 YYREEE, per germline (reference sequence). The DNA of the CDR3 is TGTGCCAGCAGCTCCCGACAGTCACGGACTAGCGGGGGGGTAGATACGCAGTATTTT. Protein: CASSSRQSRTSGGVDTQYF.

The rearrangement joins TRBV19 to TRBJ1-6, with a possible D match to TRBD1 (6 bases). The CDR3 extends over 14 amino acids. Germline-derived CDR1 and CDR2 are LNHDA and SQIVND (reference sequence). Trimming stripped 7 bases from V and 6 bases from J, with 13 bases between. The CDR3 loop reads CASKNRETNSPLHF. The CDR3 DNA sequence: TGTGCCAGTAAAAACAGGGAAACTAATTCACCCCTCCACTTT.

This clone was counted once. This chain connects TRBV19 to TRBJ2-2, with a tentative D call TRBD2 (6 bases). The CDR3 is 15 residues long. CDR1 and CDR2 (germline): LNHDA, SQIVND (reference sequence). Trimming left V 9 bases short and J 3 bases short, with 17 bases between. The CDR3 loop reads CASLRRGQYTGELFF. As DNA, the CDR3 is TGTGCCAGCCTGAGGAGGGGTCAGTACACCGGGGAGCTGTTTTTT. Full variable domain (rest looked up from reference TRBV19 and TRBJ2-2): DGGITQSPKYLFRKEGQNVTLSCEQNLNHDAMYWYRQDPGQGLRLIYYSQIVNDFQKGDIAEGYSVSREKKESFPLTVTSAQKNPTAFYLCASLRRGQYTGELFFGEGSRLTVL.

The chain combines TRBV4-3 with TRBJ1-5; 9 bases match TRBD1. This CDR3 has 17 amino acids. V lost 0 bases and J lost 3; bases outside the gene matches: 6. The V gene's germline CDR1 is LGHNA and CDR2 YSLEER. CDR3 DNA sequence: TGCGCCAGCAGCCAAGACCGAACAGGGGGCACCAATCAGCCCCAGCATTTT. Encoded protein: CASSQDRTGGTNQPQHF.

V is TRBV6-1 and J is TRBJ2-7, with TRBD1 as a possible D gene (5 bases). This CDR3 region has 13 residues. The V end lost 3 bases, the J end lost 3 bases, and 9 bases lay between the germline ends. The V gene's germline CDR1 is MNHNS and CDR2 SASEGT. The DNA for the CDR3 is TGTGCCAGCAGTGATCGGCAGGGCTACGAGCAGTACTTC. It translates to CASSDRQGYEQYF.

This clone was seen once. V gene TRBV6-5 combines with J gene TRBJ2-3; the D gene is possibly TRBD2 (5 bases). Germline V gives CDR1 MNHEY, CDR2 SVGAGI. Trimming stripped 0 bases from V and 6 bases from J, with 10 bases between. CDR3 size: 14 residues. This chain's CDR3 is CASSYSRTADTQYF. In nucleotides, the CDR3 is TGTGCCAGCAGTTACTCTAGGACTGCGGATACGCAGTATTTT.

The rearrangement joins TRBV24-1 to TRBJ2-7; 8 positions match TRBD1. CDR3 length: 15 residues. The V gene's germline CDR1 is KGHDR and CDR2 SFDVKD. Trimming at V came to 5 bases and at J to 4 bases, leaving 9 bases not matched to a gene. CDR3 amino acids: CATSAGGRGRYEQYF. The CDR3, as DNA: TGTGCCACCAGTGCCGGGGGCAGGGGGCGTTACGAGCAGTACTTC.

V and J are TRBV28 and TRBJ2-7; 9 bases map to TRBD1. Germline V gives CDR1 MDHEN, CDR2 SYDVKM. Trimming at V came to 5 bases and at J to 5 bases, leaving 7 bases not matched to a gene. This CDR3 is 14 amino acids long. The CDR3 is CASSPGQGMDEQYF. The CDR3 DNA sequence: TGTGCCAGCAGTCCAGGACAGGGGATGGACGAGCAGTACTTC. Combining the CDR3 with reference TRBV28 and TRBJ2-7 gives the whole variable domain DVKVTQSSRYLVKRTGEKVFLECVQDMDHENMFWYRQDPGLGLRLIYFSYDVKMKEKGDIPEGYSVSREKKERFSLILESASTNQTSMYLCASSPGQGMDEQYFGPGTRLTVT.

The chain recombines TRBV7-9 with TRBJ2-5; the D is unclear. Trimming left V 4 bases short and J 0 bases short, with 12 bases between. CDR1 and CDR2 (germline): SEHNR, FQNEAQ (reference sequence). The CDR3 extends over 15 amino acids. The CDR3 loop is CASSSRQANQETQYF. DNA for the CDR3: TGTGCCAGCAGCTCCCGGCAGGCCAACCAAGAGACCCAGTACTTC.

The rearrangement uses TRBV5-1 and TRBJ2-7; perhaps TRBD1 as D (6 bases). Trimming stripped 3 bases from V and 3 bases from J, with 16 bases between. Germline CDR1 is SGHRS and CDR2 is YFSETQ. The CDR3 covers 15 residues. CDR3 protein: CASSSQGSPLYEQYF. The CDR3 DNA is TGCGCCAGCAGCTCCCAGGGGAGCCCGCTCTACGAGCAGTACTTC.

This chain connects TRBV10-3 to TRBJ2-1; 12 bases map to TRBD2. The germline V gene encodes CDR1 ENHRY and CDR2 SYGVKD. The V gene end was trimmed by 4 bases and the J gene end by 9 bases; junction bases not matched to a gene: 13. This CDR3 has 17 residues. CDR3 in DNA: TGTGCCATCAGTGCCCACCAAACTAGCGGGGGGTCTATTGAGCAGTTCTTC. This translates into CAISAHQTSGGSIEQFF.

The J gene is TRBJ2-2, the V gene TRBV29-1; the D gene is possibly TRBD1 (5 bases). The V gene's germline CDR1 is SQVTM and CDR2 ANQGSEA. V shed 1 base and J shed 4 bases, with 16 bases lying between them. The CDR3 spans 16 residues. For the CDR3, the DNA is TGCAGCGTTGAAGGCCTTAGGGGTGGCGGCACCGGGGAGCTGTTTTTT. This translates into CSVEGLRGGGTGELFF.

V is TRBV9 and J is TRBJ1-1; D unresolved. Germline CDR1 is SGDLS and CDR2 is YYNGEE. This CDR3 region has 18 residues. V dropped 0 bases and J dropped 0 bases, with 18 bases sitting between them. CDR3 sequence (DNA): TGTGCCAGCAGCGTAGTACCCCTACTCACGACCATGAACACTGAAGCTTTCTTT. Its translation is CASSVVPLLTTMNTEAFF.

The V call is TRBV7-2, the J call TRBJ2-5; 12 nucleotides match TRBD2. This CDR3 comprises 17 residues. Germline CDR1 SGHTA, CDR2 FQGNSA. The J segment lost 7 bases and the V segment lost 5 bases, leaving 14 bases of the junction unmatched. In nucleotides, the CDR3 is TGTGCCAGCAGCGCCATCCCCCTAGCGGGGGGGGGAGGGACCCAGTACTTC. Its protein is CASSAIPLAGGGGTQYF.

The chain has TRBV30 and TRBJ1-5; TRBD1 matches 7 bases. Germline CDR1 reads GTSNPN; CDR2 reads SVGIG (reference sequence). Losses at the gene ends were 1 base for V and 5 bases for J; bases not matched to a gene: 2. This CDR3 region has 13 residues. CDR3 DNA sequence: TGTGCCTGGAGTGAAGGGGGCGATCAGCCCCAGCATTTT. Translating gives CAWSEGGDQPQHF. Full variable domain (rest looked up from reference TRBV30 and TRBJ1-5): SQTIHQWPATLVQPVGSPLSLECTVEGTSNPNLYWYRQAAGRGLQLLFYSVGIGQISSEVPQNLSASRPQDRQFILSSKKLLLSDSGFYLCAWSEGGDQPQHFGDGTRLSIL.

The chain recombines TRBV7-9 with TRBJ2-2, with D possibly matching TRBD2 (6 bases). Germline V gene data show CDR1 as SEHNR and CDR2 as FQNEAQ (reference sequence). V shed 5 bases and J shed 8 bases, with 18 bases lying between them. The CDR3 is 15 residues long. The chain's CDR3 is CASSPGSAGRGELFF. The CDR3 nucleotides read TGTGCCAGCAGCCCCGGGTCGGCGGGGAGAGGGGAGCTGTTTTTT.

This clone appeared a few times. The V and J genes are TRBV28 and TRBJ2-1; TRBD2 matches 8 bases. Unmatched junction bases numbered 5, after V lost 3 bases and J lost 4 bases. Germline-derived CDR1 and CDR2 are MDHEN and SYDVKM. The CDR3 consists of 15 residues. CDR3 sequence: CASSFRGGPYNEQFF. The CDR3 region has the DNA TGTGCCAGCAGTTTCCGGGGGGGGCCTTACAATGAGCAGTTCTTC.

The V call is TRBV28, the J call TRBJ1-5, with D possibly being TRBD1 (5 bases). The germline CDR1 and CDR2 sequences are MDHEN and SYDVKM. The CDR3 loop spans 15 amino acids. V lost 3 bases, J lost 3 bases, and 12 bases lay in between. This CDR3 is CASSFPTGINQPQHF. CDR3 nucleotide sequence: TGTGCCAGCAGTTTCCCTACAGGTATCAATCAGCCCCAGCATTTT.

The genes are TRBV28 and TRBJ2-7, with 10 bases lining up with TRBD2. Germline trimming cut 3 bases from V and 4 bases from J; bases unmatched to any gene: 3. This CDR3 has 14 amino acids. CDR1 is MDHEN, CDR2 SYDVKM, per germline. The CDR3 region is CASSLSSGGYEQYF. CDR3 nucleotide sequence: TGTGCCAGCAGTTTGAGTAGCGGGGGGTACGAGCAGTACTTC.

The rearrangement joins TRBV5-1 to TRBJ2-5; D might be TRBD1 (6 bases). The CDR3 has 12 residues. Deletions cut 4 bases from V and 5 bases from J, with 9 bases between. Germline V gene data show CDR1 as SGHRS and CDR2 as YFSETQ. In DNA, the CDR3 is TGCGCCAGCAGCGGGCAGGGGGAGACCCAGTACTTC. Translation gives CASSGQGETQYF.

The chain combines TRBV4-2 with TRBJ2-3; maybe TRBD2 (5 bases). CDR3 length: 16 amino acids. Deletions cut 1 base from V and 1 base from J, with 12 bases between. Germline V gene data show CDR1 as LGHNA and CDR2 as YNFKEQ. CDR3 in amino acids: CASSQGGGSGTDTQYF. The CDR3, as DNA: TGTGCCAGCAGCCAAGGTGGCGGGTCGGGCACAGATACGCAGTATTTT.

This clone is a singleton in its sample. The chain couples TRBV3-1 (or the pseudogene TRBV3-2) to TRBJ2-7, with 7 bases lining up with TRBD2. The CDR3 spans 15 residues. Per germline, CDR1 LGHDT and CDR2 YNNKEL (reference sequence). The J segment lost 3 bases and the V segment lost 1 base, leaving 6 bases of the junction unmatched. CDR3 nucleotides: TGTGCCAGCAGCCAAGCTCCGGGAGGAGACTACGAGCAGTACTTC. The encoded protein is CASSQAPGGDYEQYF.

The chain recombines TRBV2 with TRBJ1-4; the match to TRBD1 covers 12 bases. Trimming took 5 bases from V and 5 from J; bases not matched to a gene: 9. CDR1 and CDR2 (germline): SNHLY, FYNNEI. The length of the CDR3 is 17 residues. As DNA, the CDR3 is TGTGCCAGCAGTATACCGGGACAGGGGGCAGGGAATGAAAAACTGTTTTTT. Amino acid sequence: CASSIPGQGAGNEKLFF.

The chain couples TRBV7-9 to TRBJ2-7; perhaps TRBD2 as D (7 bases). The CDR3 spans 15 residues. V lost 5 bases and J 0 bases, leaving 14 bases between the germline ends. CDR1 is SEHNR, CDR2 FQNEAQ, per germline (reference sequence). CDR3 DNA: TGTGCCAGCAGCACAAGCGGGACAAGCTCCTACGAGCAGTACTTC. Translating gives CASSTSGTSSYEQYF.